There are a few counts of the clone carrying this T cell receptor (delta chain). V shed 0 bases and J shed 2 bases, with 15 bases lying between them. Germline lookup yields CDR1 GEAIGNYY and CDR2 EKD. The length of the CDR3 is 16 residues. This specimen comes from a study of gamma-delta chains in newborns, infants, children. Across the whole study: Microbial exposure reportedly drives polyclonal innate γδ T cell expansion after birth.

TCRdb fed the reads to CATT. In the table there are approximately 5,200 delta-chain clones, over 4% of which are singletons. The rearrangement uses TRDV2 and TRDJ1; tentative D call: TRDD3 (5 bases). The sample consisted of blood. The TCR comes from a child who was a newborn, infant or young child, either healthy, febrile or measles-vaccinated (not recorded which). CDR3 sequence (DNA): TGTGCCTGTGACACCGTTGGGGTATCCTTAACCGATAAACTCATCTTT. Its translation: CACDTVGVSLTDKLIF.